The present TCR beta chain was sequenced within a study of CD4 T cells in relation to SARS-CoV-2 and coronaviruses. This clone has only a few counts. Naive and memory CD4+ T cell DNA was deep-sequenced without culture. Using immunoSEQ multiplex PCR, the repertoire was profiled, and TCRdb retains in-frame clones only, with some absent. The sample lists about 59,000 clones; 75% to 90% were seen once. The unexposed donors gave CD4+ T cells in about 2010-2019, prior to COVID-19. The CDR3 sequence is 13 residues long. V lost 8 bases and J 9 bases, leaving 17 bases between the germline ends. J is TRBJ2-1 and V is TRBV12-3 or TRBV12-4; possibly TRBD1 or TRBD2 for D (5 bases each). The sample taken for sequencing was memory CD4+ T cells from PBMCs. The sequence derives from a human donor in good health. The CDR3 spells CASGGPPLPEQFF. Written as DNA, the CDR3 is TGTGCCAGCGGGGGACCACCCCTCCCTGAGCAGTTCTTC.